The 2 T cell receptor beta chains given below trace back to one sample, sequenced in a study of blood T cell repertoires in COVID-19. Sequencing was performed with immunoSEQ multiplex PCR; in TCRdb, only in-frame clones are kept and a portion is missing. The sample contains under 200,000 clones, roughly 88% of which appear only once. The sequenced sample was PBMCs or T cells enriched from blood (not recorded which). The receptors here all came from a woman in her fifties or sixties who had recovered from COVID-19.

Written as DNA, the CDR3 is TGTGCCAGCAGCCGTTTTGGGACTAGCGATCTTAGCGATACGCAGTATTTT. Its translation: CASSRFGTSDLSDTQYF. The chain couples TRBV3-1 (or the pseudogene TRBV3-2) to TRBJ2-3; TRBD2 agrees at 10 bases. Trimming removed 4 bases from V and 6 bases from J; junction bases left unmatched: 13. CDR3 length: 17 amino acids. The germline gives CDR1 LGHDT, CDR2 YNNKEL (reference sequence).

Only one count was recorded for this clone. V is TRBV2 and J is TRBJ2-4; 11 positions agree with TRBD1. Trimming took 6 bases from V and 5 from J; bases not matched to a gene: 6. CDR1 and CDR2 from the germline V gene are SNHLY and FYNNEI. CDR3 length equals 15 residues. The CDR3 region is CASSPLDRGQNIQYF. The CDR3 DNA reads TGTGCCAGCAGCCCTCTGGACAGGGGGCAAAACATTCAGTACTTC.